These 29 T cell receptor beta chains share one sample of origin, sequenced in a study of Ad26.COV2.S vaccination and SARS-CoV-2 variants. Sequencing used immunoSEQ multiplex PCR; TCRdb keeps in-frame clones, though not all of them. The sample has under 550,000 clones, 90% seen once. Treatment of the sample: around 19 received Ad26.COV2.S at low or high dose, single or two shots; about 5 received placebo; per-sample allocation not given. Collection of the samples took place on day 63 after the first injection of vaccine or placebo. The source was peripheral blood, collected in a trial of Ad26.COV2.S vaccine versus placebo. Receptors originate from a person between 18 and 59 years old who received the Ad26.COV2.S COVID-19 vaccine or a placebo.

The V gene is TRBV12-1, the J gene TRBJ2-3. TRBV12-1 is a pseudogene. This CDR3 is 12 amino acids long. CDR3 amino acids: CASRKRYDTQYF. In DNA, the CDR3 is TGTGCCAGCAGAAAACGTTACGATACGCAGTATTTT.

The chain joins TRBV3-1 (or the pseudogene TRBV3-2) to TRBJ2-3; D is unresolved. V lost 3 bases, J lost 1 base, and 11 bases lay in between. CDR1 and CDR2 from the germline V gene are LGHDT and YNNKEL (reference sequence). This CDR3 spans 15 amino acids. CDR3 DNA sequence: TGTGCCAGCAGCCAGGGCGAGAGAGGCACAGATACGCAGTATTTT. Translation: CASSQGERGTDTQYF.

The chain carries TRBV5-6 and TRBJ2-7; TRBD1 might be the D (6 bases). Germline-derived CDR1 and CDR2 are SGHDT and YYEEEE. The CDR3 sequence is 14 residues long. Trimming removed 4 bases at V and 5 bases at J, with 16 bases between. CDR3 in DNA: TGTGCCAGCAGCGTTGCGGCAGGGGTTCACGAGCAGTACTTC. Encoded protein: CASSVAAGVHEQYF. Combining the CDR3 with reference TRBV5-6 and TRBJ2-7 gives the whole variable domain DAGVTQSPTHLIKTRGQQVTLRCSPKSGHDTVSWYQQALGQGPQFIFQYYEEEERQRGNFPDRFSGHQFPNYSSELNVNALLLGDSALYLCASSVAAGVHEQYFGPGTRLTVT.

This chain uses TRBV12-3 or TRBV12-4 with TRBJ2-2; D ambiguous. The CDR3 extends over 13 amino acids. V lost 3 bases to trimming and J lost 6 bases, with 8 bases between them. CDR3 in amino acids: CASSFGPPGELFF. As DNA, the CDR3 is TGTGCCAGCAGTTTTGGGCCCCCCGGGGAGCTGTTTTTT.

The CDR3 here is CASRLGHGQGNYGYTF. CDR3 DNA: TGTGCCAGCAGATTAGGACATGGTCAGGGCAACTATGGCTACACCTTC. The V and J genes are TRBV5-4 and TRBJ1-2; possibly TRBD1 for D (5 bases). V lost 5 bases to trimming and J lost 2 bases, with 19 bases between them. Germline V lookup: CDR1 SGHNT, CDR2 YYREEE (reference sequence). CDR3 length: 16 residues.

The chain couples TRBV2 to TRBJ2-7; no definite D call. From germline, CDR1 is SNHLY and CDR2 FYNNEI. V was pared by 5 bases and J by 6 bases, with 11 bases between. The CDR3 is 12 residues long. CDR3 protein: CASSLDRGEQYF. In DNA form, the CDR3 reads TGTGCCAGCAGTCTGGACCGCGGCGAGCAGTACTTC.

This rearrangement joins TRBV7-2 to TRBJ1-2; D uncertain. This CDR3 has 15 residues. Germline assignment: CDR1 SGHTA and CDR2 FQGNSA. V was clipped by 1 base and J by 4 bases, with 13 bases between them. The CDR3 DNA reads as TGTGCCAGCAGCTTAGGGGGAATGCCCTCCTATGGCTACACCTTC. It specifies CASSLGGMPSYGYTF.

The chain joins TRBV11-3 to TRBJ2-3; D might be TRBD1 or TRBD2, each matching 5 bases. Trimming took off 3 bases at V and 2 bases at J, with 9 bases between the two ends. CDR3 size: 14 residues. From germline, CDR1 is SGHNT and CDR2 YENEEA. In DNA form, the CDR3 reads TGTGCCAGCAGCTTTCGAGGGGACACAGATACGCAGTATTTT. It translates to CASSFRGDTDTQYF. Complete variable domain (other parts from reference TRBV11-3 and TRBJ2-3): EAGVVQSPRYKIIEKKQPVAFWCNPISGHNTLYWYLQNLGQGPELLIRYENEEAVDDSQLPKDRFSAERLKGVDSTLKIQPAELGDSAVYLCASSFRGDTDTQYFGPGTRLTVL.

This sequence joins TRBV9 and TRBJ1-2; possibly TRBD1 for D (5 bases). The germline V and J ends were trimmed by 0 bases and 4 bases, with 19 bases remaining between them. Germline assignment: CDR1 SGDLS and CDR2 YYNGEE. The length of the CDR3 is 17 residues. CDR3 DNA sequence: TGTGCCAGCAGCGTAGAACCCCTACAGCGAAGGGGCTATGGCTACACCTTC. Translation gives CASSVEPLQRRGYGYTF.

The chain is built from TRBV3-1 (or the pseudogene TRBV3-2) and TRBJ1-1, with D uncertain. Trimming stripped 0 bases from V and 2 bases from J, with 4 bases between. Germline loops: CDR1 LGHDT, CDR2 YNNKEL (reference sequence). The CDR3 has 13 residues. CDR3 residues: CASSQERNTEAFF. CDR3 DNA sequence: TGTGCCAGCAGCCAAGAACGAAACACTGAAGCTTTCTTT.

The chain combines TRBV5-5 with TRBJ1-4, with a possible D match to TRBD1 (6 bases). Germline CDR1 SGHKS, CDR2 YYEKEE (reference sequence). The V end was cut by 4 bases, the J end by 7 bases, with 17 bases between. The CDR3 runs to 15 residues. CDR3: CASSLSGTPSEKLFF. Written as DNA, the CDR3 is TGTGCCAGCAGCCTGTCCGGGACACCCAGTGAAAAACTGTTTTTT. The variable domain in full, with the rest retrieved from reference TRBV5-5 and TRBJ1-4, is DAGVTQSPTHLIKTRGQQVTLRCSPISGHKSVSWYQQVLGQGPQFIFQYYEKEERGRGNFPDRFSARQFPNYSSELNVNALLLGDSALYLCASSLSGTPSEKLFFGSGTQLSVL.

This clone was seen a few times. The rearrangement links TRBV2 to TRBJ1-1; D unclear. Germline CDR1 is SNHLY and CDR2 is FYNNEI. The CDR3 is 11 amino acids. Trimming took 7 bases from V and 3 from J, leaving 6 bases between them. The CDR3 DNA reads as TGTGCCAGCATGAGGGACACTGAAGCTTTCTTT. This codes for CASMRDTEAFF.

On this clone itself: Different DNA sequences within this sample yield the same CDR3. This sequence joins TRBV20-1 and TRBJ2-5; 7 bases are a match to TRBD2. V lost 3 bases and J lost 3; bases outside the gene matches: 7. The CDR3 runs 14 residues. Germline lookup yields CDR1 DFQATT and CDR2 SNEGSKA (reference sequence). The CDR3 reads CSASSGLAEETQYF. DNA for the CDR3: TGCAGTGCTAGTAGCGGGCTAGCGGAAGAGACCCAGTACTTC.

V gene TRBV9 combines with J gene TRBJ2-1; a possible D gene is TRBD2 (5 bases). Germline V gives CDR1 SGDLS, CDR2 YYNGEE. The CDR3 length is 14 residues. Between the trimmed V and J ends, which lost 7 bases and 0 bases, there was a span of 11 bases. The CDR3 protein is CASAQSGSYNEQFF. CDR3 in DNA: TGTGCCAGCGCCCAGAGCGGCTCCTACAATGAGCAGTTCTTC.

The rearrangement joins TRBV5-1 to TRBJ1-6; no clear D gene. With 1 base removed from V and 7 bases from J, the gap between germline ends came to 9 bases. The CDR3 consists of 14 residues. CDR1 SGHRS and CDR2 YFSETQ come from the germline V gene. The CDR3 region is CASSLNRLNSPLHF. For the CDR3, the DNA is TGCGCCAGCAGCTTGAACCGGTTAAATTCACCCCTCCACTTT.

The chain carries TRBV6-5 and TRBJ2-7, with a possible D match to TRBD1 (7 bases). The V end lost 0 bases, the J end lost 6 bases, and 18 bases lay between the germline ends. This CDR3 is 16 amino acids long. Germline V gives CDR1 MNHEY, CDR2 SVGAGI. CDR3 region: CASSYSTQGGNIEQYF. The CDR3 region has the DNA TGTGCCAGCAGTTACTCGACTCAGGGGGGTAACATCGAGCAGTACTTC.

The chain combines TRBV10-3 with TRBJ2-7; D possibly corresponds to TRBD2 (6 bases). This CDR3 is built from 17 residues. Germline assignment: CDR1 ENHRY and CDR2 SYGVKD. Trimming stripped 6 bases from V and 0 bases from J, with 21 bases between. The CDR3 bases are TGTGCCATCAGCGGAGAGGATGGGGGACTCACCTCCTACGAGCAGTACTTC. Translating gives CAISGEDGGLTSYEQYF.

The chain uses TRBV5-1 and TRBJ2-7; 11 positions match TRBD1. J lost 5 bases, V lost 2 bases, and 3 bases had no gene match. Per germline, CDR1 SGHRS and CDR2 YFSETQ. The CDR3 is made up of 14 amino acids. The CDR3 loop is CASSFGTGGHEQYF. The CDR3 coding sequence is TGCGCCAGCAGCTTCGGGACAGGGGGTCACGAGCAGTACTTC.

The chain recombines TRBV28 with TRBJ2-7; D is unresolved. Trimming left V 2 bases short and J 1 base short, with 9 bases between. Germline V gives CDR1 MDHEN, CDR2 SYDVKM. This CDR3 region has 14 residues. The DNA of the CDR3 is TGTGCCAGCAGTTTAAGGACCGTTTCCTACGAGCAGTACTTC. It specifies CASSLRTVSYEQYF.

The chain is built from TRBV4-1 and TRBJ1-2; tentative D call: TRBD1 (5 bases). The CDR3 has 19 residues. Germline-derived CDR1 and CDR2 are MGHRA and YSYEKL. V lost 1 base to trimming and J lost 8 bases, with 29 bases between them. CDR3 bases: TGCGCCAGCAGCCAAGGGCGGGGGAGGGCCGCTATTGGTGCTATCGGCTACACCTTC. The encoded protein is CASSQGRGRAAIGAIGYTF.

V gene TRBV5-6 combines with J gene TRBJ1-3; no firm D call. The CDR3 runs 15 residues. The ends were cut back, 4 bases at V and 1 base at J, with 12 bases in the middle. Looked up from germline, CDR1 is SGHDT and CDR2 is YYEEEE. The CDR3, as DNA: TGTGCCAGCAGCCCATGGACGGGGTCTGGAAACACCATATATTTT. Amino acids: CASSPWTGSGNTIYF. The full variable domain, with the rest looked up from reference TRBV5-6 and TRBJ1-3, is DAGVTQSPTHLIKTRGQQVTLRCSPKSGHDTVSWYQQALGQGPQFIFQYYEEEERQRGNFPDRFSGHQFPNYSSELNVNALLLGDSALYLCASSPWTGSGNTIYFGEGSWLTVV.

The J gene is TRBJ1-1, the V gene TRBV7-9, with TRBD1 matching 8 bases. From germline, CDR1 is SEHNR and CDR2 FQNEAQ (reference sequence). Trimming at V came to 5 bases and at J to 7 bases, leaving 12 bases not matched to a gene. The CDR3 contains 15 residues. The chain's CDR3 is CASSPQDRVLLEAFF. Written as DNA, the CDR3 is TGTGCCAGCAGCCCTCAGGACAGGGTCCTCCTTGAAGCTTTCTTT. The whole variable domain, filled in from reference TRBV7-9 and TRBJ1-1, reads DTGVSQNPRHKITKRGQNVTFRCDPISEHNRLYWYRQTLGQGPEFLTYFQNEAQLEKSRLLSDRFSAERPKGSFSTLEIQRTEQGDSAMYLCASSPQDRVLLEAFFGQGTRLTVV.

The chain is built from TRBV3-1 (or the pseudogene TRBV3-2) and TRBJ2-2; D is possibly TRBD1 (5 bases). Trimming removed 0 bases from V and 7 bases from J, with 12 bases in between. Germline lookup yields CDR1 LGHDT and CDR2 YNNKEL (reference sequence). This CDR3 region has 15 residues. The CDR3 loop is CASSQDQPGIGELFF. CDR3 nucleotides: TGTGCCAGCAGCCAAGATCAGCCAGGGATCGGGGAGCTGTTTTTT.

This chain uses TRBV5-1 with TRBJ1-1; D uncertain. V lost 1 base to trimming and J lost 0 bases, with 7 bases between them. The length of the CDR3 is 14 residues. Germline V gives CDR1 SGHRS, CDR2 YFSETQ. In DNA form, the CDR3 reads TGCGCCAGCAGCTTGTTAGGGATGAACACTGAAGCTTTCTTT. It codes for CASSLLGMNTEAFF.

The CDR3 region has the DNA TGTGCCAGTAGTGTGACAGCCGGAGGGGGAAACACCATATATTTT. This codes for CASSVTAGGGNTIYF. The chain carries TRBV19 and TRBJ1-3; perhaps TRBD1 as D (5 bases). The CDR3 runs to 15 residues. In germline, CDR1 is LNHDA, CDR2 SQIVND (reference sequence). V gave up 5 bases and J gave up 4 bases, with 15 bases separating them.

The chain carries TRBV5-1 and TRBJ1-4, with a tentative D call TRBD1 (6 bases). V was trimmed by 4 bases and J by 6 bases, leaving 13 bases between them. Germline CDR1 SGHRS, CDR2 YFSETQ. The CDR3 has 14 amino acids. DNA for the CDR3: TGCGCCAGCAGCCTGCTGACAGGTTATGAAAAACTGTTTTTT. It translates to CASSLLTGYEKLFF.

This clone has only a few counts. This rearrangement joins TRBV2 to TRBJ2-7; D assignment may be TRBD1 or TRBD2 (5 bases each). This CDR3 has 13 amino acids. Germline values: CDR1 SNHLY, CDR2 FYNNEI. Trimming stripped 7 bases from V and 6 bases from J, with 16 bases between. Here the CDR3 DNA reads TGTGCCAGCAACCGGGACGAGTTGATCGAGCAGTACTTC. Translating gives CASNRDELIEQYF.

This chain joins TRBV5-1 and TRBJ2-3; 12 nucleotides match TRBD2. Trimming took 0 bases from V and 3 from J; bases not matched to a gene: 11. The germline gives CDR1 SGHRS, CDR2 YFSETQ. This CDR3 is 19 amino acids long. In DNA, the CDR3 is TGCGCCAGCAGCTTGGCCGTCCTAGCGGGAGGGCCCTCGACAGATACGCAGTATTTT. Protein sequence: CASSLAVLAGGPSTDTQYF.

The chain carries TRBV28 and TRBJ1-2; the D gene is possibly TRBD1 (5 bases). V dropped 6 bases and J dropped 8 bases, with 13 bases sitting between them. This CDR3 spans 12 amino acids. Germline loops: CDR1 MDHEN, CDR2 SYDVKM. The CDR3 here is CASSSSGGGYTF. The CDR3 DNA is TGTGCCAGCAGCTCTTCCGGGGGGGGCTACACCTTC.